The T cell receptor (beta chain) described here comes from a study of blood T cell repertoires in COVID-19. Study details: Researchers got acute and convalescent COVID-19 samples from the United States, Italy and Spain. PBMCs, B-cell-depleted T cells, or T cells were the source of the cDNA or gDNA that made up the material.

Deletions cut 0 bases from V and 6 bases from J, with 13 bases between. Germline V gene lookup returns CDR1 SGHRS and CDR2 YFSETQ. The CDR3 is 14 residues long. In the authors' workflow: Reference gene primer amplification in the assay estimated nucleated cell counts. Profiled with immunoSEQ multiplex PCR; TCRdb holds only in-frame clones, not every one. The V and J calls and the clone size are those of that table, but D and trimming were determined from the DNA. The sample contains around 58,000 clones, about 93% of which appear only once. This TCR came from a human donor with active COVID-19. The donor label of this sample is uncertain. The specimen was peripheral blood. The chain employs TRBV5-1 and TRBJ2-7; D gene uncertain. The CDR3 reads CASSLEGGGFEQYF. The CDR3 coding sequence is TGCGCCAGCAGCTTGGAAGGCGGTGGGTTCGAGCAGTACTTC. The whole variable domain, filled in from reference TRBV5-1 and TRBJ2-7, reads KAGVTQTPRYLIKTRGQQVTLSCSPISGHRSVSWYQQTPGQGLQFLFEYFSETQRNKGNFPGRFSGRQFSNSRSEMNVSTLELGDSALYLCASSLEGGGFEQYFGPGTRLTVT.